This T cell receptor beta chain was captured by sequencing in a study of cytomegalovirus exposure and HLA in healthy donors. Study-wide background: Of several hundred genotyped donors, 81% clustered with self-reported Caucasian donors. Findings of the study overall: A later analysis reportedly found fewer N-insertions in an Asian-associated ancestry cluster than the roughly 670-donor mean.

With 7 bases removed from V and 0 bases from J, the gap between germline ends came to 12 bases. Germline loops: CDR1 LGHNT, CDR2 FRNRAP. The CDR3 sequence is 14 residues long. This clone was counted a few times. No antigen is known for it. Researchers ran the PCR with 60 Vbeta and 13 Jbeta primers. Clones were read by immunoSEQ multiplex PCR, and TCRdb kept only the in-frame ones, dropping some. The table lists some 140,000 clones, roughly four fifths of them singletons, with around 1.4% in the top ten. This sequence originates from a woman in her thirties or forties in good health and CMV-seronegative. The sequenced sample was PBMCs. The chain joins TRBV12-5 to TRBJ1-1; possible D gene TRBD1, 5 bases. CDR3 in amino acids: CASAAGGMNTEAFF. DNA of the CDR3: TGTGCTAGTGCCGCGGGGGGGATGAACACTGAAGCTTTCTTT.